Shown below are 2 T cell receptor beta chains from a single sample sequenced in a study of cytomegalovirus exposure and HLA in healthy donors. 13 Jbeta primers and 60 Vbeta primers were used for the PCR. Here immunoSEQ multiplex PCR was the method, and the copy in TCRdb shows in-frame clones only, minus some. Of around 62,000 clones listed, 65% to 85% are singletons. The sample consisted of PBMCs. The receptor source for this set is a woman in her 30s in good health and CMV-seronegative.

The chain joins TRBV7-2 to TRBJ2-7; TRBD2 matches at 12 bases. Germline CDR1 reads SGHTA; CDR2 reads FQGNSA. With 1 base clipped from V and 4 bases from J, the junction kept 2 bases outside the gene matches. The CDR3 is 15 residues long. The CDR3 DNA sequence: TGTGCCAGCAGCTTAGGGACTAGCGGGACTTACGAGCAGTACTTC. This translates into CASSLGTSGTYEQYF.

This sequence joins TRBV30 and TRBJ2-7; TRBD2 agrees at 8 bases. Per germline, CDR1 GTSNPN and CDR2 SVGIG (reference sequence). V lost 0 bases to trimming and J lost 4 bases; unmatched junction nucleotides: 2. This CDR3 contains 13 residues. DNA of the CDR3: TGTGCCTGGAGTGTACAGCGGGAGTACGAGCAGTACTTC. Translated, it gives CAWSVQREYEQYF. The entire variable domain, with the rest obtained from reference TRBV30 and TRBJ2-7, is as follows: SQTIHQWPATLVQPVGSPLSLECTVEGTSNPNLYWYRQAAGRGLQLLFYSVGIGQISSEVPQNLSASRPQDRQFILSSKKLLLSDSGFYLCAWSVQREYEQYFGPGTRLTVT.